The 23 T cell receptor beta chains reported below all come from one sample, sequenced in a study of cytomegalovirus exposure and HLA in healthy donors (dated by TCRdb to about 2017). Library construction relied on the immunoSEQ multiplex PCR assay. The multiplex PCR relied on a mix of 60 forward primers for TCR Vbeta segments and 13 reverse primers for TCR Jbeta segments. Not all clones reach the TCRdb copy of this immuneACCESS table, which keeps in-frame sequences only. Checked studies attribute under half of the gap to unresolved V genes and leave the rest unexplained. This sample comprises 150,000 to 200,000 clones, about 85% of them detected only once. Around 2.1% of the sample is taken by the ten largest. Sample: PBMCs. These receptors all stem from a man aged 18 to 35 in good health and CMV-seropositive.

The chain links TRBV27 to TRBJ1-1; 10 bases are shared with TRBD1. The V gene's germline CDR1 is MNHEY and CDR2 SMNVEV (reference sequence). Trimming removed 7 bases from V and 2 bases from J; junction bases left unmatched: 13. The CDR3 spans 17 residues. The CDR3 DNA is TGTGCCAGCAAAACGAGGGACAGGGGAAGATTAAACACTGAAGCTTTCTTT. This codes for CASKTRDRGRLNTEAFF.

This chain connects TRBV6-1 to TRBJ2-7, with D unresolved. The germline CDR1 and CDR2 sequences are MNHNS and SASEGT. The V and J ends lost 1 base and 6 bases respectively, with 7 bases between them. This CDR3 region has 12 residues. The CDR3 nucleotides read TGTGCCAGCAGTGAAGGAGGTCTCGAGCAGTACTTC. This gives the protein CASSEGGLEQYF.

The CDR3 is CASSPLAGSSYEQYF. CDR3 sequence (DNA): TGTGCCAGCTCACCTCTAGCGGGGAGCTCCTACGAGCAGTACTTC. The rearrangement joins TRBV18 to TRBJ2-7, with 9 bases aligning to TRBD2. Trimming removed 3 bases from V and 0 bases from J; junction bases left unmatched: 3. Germline CDR1 and CDR2: KGHSH and LQKENI. The CDR3 extends over 15 amino acids.

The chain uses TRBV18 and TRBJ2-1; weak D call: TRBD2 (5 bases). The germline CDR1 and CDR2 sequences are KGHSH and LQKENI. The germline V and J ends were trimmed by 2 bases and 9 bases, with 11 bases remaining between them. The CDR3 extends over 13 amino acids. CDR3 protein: CASSPARAGEQFF. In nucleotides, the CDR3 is TGTGCCAGCTCACCAGCTAGGGCGGGTGAGCAGTTCTTC.

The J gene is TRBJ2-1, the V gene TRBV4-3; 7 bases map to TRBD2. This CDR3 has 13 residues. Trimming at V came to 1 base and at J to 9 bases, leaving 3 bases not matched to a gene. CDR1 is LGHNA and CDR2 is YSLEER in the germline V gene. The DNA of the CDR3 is TGCGCCAGCAGCCAAGGGGGGGGGATTGAGCAGTTCTTC. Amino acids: CASSQGGGIEQFF.

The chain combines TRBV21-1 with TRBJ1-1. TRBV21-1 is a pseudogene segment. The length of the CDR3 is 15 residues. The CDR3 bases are TGTGCCAGCAGCAAAGACCGCTCGGGGGACACTGAAGCTTTCTTT. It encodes CASSKDRSGDTEAFF.

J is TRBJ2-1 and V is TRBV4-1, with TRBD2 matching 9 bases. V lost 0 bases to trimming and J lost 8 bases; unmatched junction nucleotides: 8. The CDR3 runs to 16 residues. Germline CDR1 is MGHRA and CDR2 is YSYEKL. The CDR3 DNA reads TGCGCCAGCAGCCAAGAACGGCGGGGGGGCCTAGATGAGCAGTTCTTC. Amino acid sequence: CASSQERRGGLDEQFF.

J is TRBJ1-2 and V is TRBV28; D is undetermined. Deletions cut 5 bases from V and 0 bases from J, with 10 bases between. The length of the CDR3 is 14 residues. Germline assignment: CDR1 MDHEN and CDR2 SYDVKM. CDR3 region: CASSTERANYGYTF. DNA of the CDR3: TGTGCCAGCAGTACCGAGAGGGCTAACTATGGCTACACCTTC.

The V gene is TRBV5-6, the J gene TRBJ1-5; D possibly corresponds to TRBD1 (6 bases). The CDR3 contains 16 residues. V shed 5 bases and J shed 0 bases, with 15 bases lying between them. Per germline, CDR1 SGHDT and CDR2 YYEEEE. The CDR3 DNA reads TGTGCCAGCAGTCTTGGCAGGGGTGCTAGCAATCAGCCCCAGCATTTT. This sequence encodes CASSLGRGASNQPQHF.

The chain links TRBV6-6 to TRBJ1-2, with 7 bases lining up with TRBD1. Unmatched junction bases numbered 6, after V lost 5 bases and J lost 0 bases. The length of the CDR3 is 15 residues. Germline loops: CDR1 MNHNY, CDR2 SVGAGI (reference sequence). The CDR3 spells CASSRQGQANYGYTF. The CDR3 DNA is TGTGCCAGCAGTCGACAGGGTCAAGCTAACTATGGCTACACCTTC.

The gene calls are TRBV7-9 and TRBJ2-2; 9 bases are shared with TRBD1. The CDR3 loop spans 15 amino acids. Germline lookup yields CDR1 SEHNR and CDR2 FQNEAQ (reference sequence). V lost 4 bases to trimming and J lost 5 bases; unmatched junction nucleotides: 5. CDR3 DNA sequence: TGTGCCAGCAGCTGGGGACAGGGAGGGACCGGGGAGCTGTTTTTT. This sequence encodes CASSWGQGGTGELFF.

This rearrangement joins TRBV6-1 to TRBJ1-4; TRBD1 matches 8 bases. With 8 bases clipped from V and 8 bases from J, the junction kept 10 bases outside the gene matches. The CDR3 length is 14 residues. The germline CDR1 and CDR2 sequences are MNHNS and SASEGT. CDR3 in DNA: TGTGCCAGCGAGTACAGGGGGGGTGGCGAAAAACTGTTTTTT. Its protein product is CASEYRGGGEKLFF.

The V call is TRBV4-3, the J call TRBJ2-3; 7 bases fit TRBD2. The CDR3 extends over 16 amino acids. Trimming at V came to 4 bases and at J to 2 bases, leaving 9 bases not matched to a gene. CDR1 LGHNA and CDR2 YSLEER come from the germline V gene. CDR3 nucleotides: TGCGCCAGCAGCCCTTCGCGGGGGAGATCCACAGATACGCAGTATTTT. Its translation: CASSPSRGRSTDTQYF.

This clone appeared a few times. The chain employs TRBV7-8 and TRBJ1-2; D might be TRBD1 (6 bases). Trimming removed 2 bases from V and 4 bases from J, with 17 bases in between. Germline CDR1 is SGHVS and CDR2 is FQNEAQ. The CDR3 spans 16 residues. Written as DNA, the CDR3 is TGTGCCAGCAGCTTATCGGGGGCGACTAGCAGCTATGGCTACACCTTC. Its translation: CASSLSGATSSYGYTF.

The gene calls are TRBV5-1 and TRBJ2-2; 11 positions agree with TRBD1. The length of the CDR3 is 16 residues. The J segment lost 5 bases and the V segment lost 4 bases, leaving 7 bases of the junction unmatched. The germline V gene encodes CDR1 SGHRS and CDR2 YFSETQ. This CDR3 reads CASSGRTGGATGELFF. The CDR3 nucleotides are TGCGCCAGCAGCGGCCGGACAGGGGGCGCGACCGGGGAGCTGTTTTTT.

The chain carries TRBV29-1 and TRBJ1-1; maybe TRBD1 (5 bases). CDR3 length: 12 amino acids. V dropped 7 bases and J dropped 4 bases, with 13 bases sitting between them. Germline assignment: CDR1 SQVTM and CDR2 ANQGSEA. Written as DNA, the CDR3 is TGCAGCGCCACGGGGGGGGGCACTGAAGCTTTCTTT. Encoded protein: CSATGGGTEAFF.

The CDR3 sequence is CASSYISGEAFF. The CDR3 nucleotides are TGTGCCAGCAGTTACATTTCCGGTGAAGCTTTCTTT. V gene TRBV6-5 combines with J gene TRBJ1-1, with unresolved D. V lost 2 bases and J lost 7, with 8 bases in between. The germline V gene has CDR1 MNHEY and CDR2 SVGAGI. There are 12 residues in the CDR3.

CDR3 sequence (DNA): TGTGCCAGCAGCTGGGGGACAGCCAATGAGCAGTTCTTC. Translated, it gives CASSWGTANEQFF. This chain joins TRBV11-3 and TRBJ2-1, with 7 bases that match TRBD1. The CDR3 length is 13 residues. V was clipped by 4 bases and J by 6 bases; unmatched bases: 3. Germline V CDR1 and CDR2: SGHNT, YENEEA.

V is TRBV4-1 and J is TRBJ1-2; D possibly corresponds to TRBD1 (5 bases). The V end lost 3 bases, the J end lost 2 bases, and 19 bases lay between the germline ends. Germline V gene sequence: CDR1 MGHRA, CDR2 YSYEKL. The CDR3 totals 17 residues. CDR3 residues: CASSQGPERDRNYGYTF. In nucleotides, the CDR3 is TGCGCCAGCAGCCAGGGGCCTGAGCGGGATCGGAACTATGGCTACACCTTC.

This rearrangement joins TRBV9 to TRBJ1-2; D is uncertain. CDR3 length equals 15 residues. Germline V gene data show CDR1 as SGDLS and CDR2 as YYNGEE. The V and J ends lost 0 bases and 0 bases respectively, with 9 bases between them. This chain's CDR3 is CASSVEMAPNYGYTF. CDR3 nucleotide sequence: TGTGCCAGCAGCGTAGAAATGGCCCCTAACTATGGCTACACCTTC.

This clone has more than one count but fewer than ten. In DNA form, the CDR3 reads TGTGCCAGCAGCTTTCCGGGACAGGCGATTGAAGCTTTCTTT. This codes for CASSFPGQAIEAFF. The V and J genes are TRBV4-2 and TRBJ1-1, with TRBD1 matching over 8 bases. Germline CDR1 is LGHNA and CDR2 is YNFKEQ. The V gene end was trimmed by 5 bases and the J gene end by 7 bases; junction bases not matched to a gene: 9. The CDR3 is 14 amino acids.

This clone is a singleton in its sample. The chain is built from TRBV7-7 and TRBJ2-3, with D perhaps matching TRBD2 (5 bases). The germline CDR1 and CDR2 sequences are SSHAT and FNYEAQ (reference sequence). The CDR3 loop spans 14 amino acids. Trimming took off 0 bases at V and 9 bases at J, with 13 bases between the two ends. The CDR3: CASSLASGFGTQYF. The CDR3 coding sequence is TGTGCCAGCAGCTTAGCGTCGGGGTTTGGGACGCAGTATTTT.

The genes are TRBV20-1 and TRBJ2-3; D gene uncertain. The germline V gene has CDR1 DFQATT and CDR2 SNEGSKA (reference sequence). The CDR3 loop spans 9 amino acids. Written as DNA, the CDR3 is TGCAGCCCCGGAGATACGCAGTATTTT. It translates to CSPGDTQYF.